This T cell receptor (beta chain) is drawn from a study of glioma-infiltrating T cells after dendritic cell vaccination. Study-wide context: Treatment, given 2003 to 2012, was autologous tumor lysate-pulsed dendritic cell vaccination. Overall study findings and caveats: Higher TCR clonality did not directly relate to longer survival.

All glioblastoma patients lacked an isocitrate dehydrogenase mutation. This table comes from immunoSEQ multiplex PCR, and its TCRdb copy is limited to in-frame clones, with some not included. Of some 100,000 clones listed, 79% are singletons. CDR3 size: 14 residues. Between the trimmed V and J ends, which lost 6 bases and 4 bases, there was a span of 19 bases. Per germline, CDR1 SQVTM and CDR2 ANQGSEA. Notes on this clone: Its specificity is not known.

The sample consisted of blood, taken before dendritic cell vaccination. This clonotype was sampled from a human donor with glioblastoma. This chain connects TRBV29-1 to TRBJ2-7; D perhaps matches TRBD2 (7 bases). CDR3 region: CSVGGGSPLYEQYF. The CDR3 DNA sequence: TGCAGCGTCGGGGGCGGGAGTCCGCTTTACGAGCAGTACTTC.